One and the same sample provided the 29 T cell receptor beta chains below, sequenced in a study of cytomegalovirus exposure and HLA in healthy donors. The PCR contained 60 Vbeta and 13 Jbeta primers. Sequencing used immunoSEQ multiplex PCR; TCRdb keeps in-frame clones, though not all of them. The table lists tens of thousands of clones, about 74% of them singletons. The source material was PBMCs. The receptor set was obtained from a man aged 30 to 39 in good health and CMV-seronegative.

V gene TRBV7-5 combines with J gene TRBJ2-7; TRBD2, as called in the table, went unchecked against the DNA. TRBV7-5 is deemed a pseudogene. The CDR3 runs to 15 residues. For the CDR3, the DNA is TGTGCCAGAAGCTATGCTCGGGGCACGGGGGGTGAGCAGTACTTC. Residues: CARSYARGTGGEQYF.

The chain combines TRBV7-8 with TRBJ2-5; 7 positions match TRBD1. V was pared by 4 bases and J by 1 base, with 12 bases of the junction left unmatched. Germline CDR1 and CDR2: SGHVS and FQNEAQ. This CDR3 spans 17 amino acids. CDR3 region: CASSSDPYRGIQETQYF. The CDR3 region has the DNA TGTGCCAGCAGCTCAGACCCCTACAGGGGTATCCAAGAGACCCAGTACTTC.

The J gene is TRBJ2-3, the V gene TRBV11-3; 9 bases line up with TRBD2. The CDR3 spans 17 residues. CDR1 SGHNT and CDR2 YENEEA come from the germline V gene. Trimming took 0 bases from V and 2 from J; bases not matched to a gene: 6. The CDR3 protein is CASSLDGAGGLTDTQYF. Written as DNA, the CDR3 is TGTGCCAGCAGCTTAGACGGAGCGGGGGGACTCACAGATACGCAGTATTTT.

The chain recombines TRBV2 with TRBJ2-1; 9 bases are a match to TRBD2. The CDR3 has 14 amino acids. Germline lookup yields CDR1 SNHLY and CDR2 FYNNEI. Unmatched junction bases numbered 6, after V lost 9 bases and J lost 3 bases. CDR3 protein: CASIAGDFYNEQFF. Written as DNA, the CDR3 is TGTGCCAGTATAGCGGGAGATTTCTACAATGAGCAGTTCTTC.

The rearrangement joins TRBV5-4 to TRBJ1-2; D is uncertain. This CDR3 region has 13 residues. CDR1 is SGHNT, CDR2 YYREEE, per germline (reference sequence). V gave up 0 bases and J gave up 4 bases, with 7 bases separating them. DNA of the CDR3: TGTGCCAGCAGCTTGGGGAGTCCCTATGGCTACACCTTC. Encoded protein: CASSLGSPYGYTF.

V is TRBV9 and J is TRBJ1-1, with D unresolved. Trimming removed 2 bases from V and 6 bases from J, with 11 bases in between. This CDR3 has 13 amino acids. The germline V gene has CDR1 SGDLS and CDR2 YYNGEE. The CDR3 sequence: CASSVGLTAEAFF. In DNA, the CDR3 is TGTGCCAGCAGCGTCGGTTTAACGGCTGAAGCTTTCTTT.

This chain joins TRBV28 and TRBJ2-7; 7 nucleotides match TRBD1. Per the germline V gene, CDR1 is MDHEN and CDR2 is SYDVKM. There are 11 residues in the CDR3. The V gene end was trimmed by 11 bases and the J gene end by 2 bases; junction bases not matched to a gene: 3. The chain's CDR3 is CAVQGTYEQYF. CDR3 sequence (DNA): TGTGCCGTACAGGGGACCTACGAGCAGTACTTC.

V usage is TRBV5-8 and J usage is TRBJ2-1, with 8 bases that match TRBD1. The trim removed 3 bases at V and 7 bases at J, leaving 9 bases unmatched. CDR1 and CDR2 from the germline V gene are SGHTS and YDEGEE. The CDR3 length is 15 residues. The CDR3 nucleotides are TGTGCCAGCAGCTCGACAGGGGTGAAGGCAAATGAGCAGTTCTTC. It translates to CASSSTGVKANEQFF.

The chain recombines TRBV27 with TRBJ2-2; a weak D match, TRBD1 (6 bases). CDR1 and CDR2 (germline): MNHEY, SMNVEV (reference sequence). The CDR3 is 15 residues long. V was clipped by 4 bases and J by 5 bases, with 14 bases between them. CDR3 DNA: TGTGCCAGCAGTTCCCCACAGGGCCCGACCGGGGAGCTGTTTTTT. Protein sequence: CASSSPQGPTGELFF.

The V call is TRBV6-5, the J call TRBJ2-2; D is perhaps TRBD1 (6 bases). V was clipped by 6 bases and J by 4 bases, with 15 bases between them. Looked up from germline, CDR1 is MNHEY and CDR2 is SVGAGI. The CDR3 spans 15 residues. In DNA, the CDR3 is TGTGCCAGCAGGGCGATCGTGGACAGCACCGGGGAGCTGTTTTTT. Translating gives CASRAIVDSTGELFF.

The rearrangement uses TRBV6-6 and TRBJ1-1; no clear D gene. This CDR3 is built from 11 residues. The germline V gene encodes CDR1 MNHNY and CDR2 SVGAGI (reference sequence). The V and J ends lost 5 bases and 5 bases respectively, with 6 bases between them. The CDR3 region is CASSGGTEAFF. The CDR3 DNA is TGTGCCAGCAGTGGCGGGACTGAAGCTTTCTTT.

The chain is built from TRBV5-1 and TRBJ2-1; 9 nucleotides line up with TRBD1. The V gene's germline CDR1 is SGHRS and CDR2 YFSETQ. Trimming removed 4 bases from V and 0 bases from J; junction bases left unmatched: 2. There are 15 residues in the CDR3. The CDR3 nucleotides are TGCGCCAGCAGCCCGGGACAGGGCTCCTACAATGAGCAGTTCTTC. It encodes CASSPGQGSYNEQFF. The variable domain in full, completed from reference TRBV5-1 and TRBJ2-1, reads KAGVTQTPRYLIKTRGQQVTLSCSPISGHRSVSWYQQTPGQGLQFLFEYFSETQRNKGNFPGRFSGRQFSNSRSEMNVSTLELGDSALYLCASSPGQGSYNEQFFGPGTRLTVL.

Remarks on this clone: This specimen includes other DNA sequences encoding the same CDR3. The rearrangement joins TRBV6-5 to TRBJ1-1; unclear D gene. V was shortened by 2 bases and J by 1 base, with 8 bases between the two germline ends. This CDR3 is 14 amino acids long. Germline CDR1 reads MNHEY; CDR2 reads SVGAGI. DNA of the CDR3: TGTGCCAGCAGTTACCGCCGGAGGAACACTGAAGCTTTCTTT. Its translation is CASSYRRRNTEAFF.

The chain joins TRBV5-1 to TRBJ2-3, with D unclear. The CDR3 runs to 12 residues. Germline V gene lookup returns CDR1 SGHRS and CDR2 YFSETQ. Trimming left V 0 bases short and J 3 bases short, with 2 bases between. The CDR3 sequence: CASSLVTDTQYF. The CDR3 DNA follows: TGCGCCAGCAGCTTGGTAACAGATACGCAGTATTTT.

V is TRBV6-6 and J is TRBJ2-7, with 7 bases fitting TRBD1. This CDR3 is built from 14 residues. Trimming removed 6 bases from V and 3 bases from J; junction bases left unmatched: 8. CDR1 is MNHNY, CDR2 SVGAGI, per germline (reference sequence). Here the CDR3 reads CASRRGQADYEQYF. As DNA, the CDR3 is TGTGCCAGCAGACGAGGACAGGCCGACTACGAGCAGTACTTC.

The gene calls are TRBV30 and TRBJ2-3; TRBD2 is a possible D gene (6 bases). Trimming cost V 3 bases and J 4 bases, with 17 bases left between them. The germline CDR1 and CDR2 sequences are GTSNPN and SVGIG (reference sequence). The CDR3 runs to 15 residues. As DNA, the CDR3 is TGTGCCTGGAGGACTAGTGGATATTGGGCAGATACGCAGTATTTT. Protein: CAWRTSGYWADTQYF.

This chain connects TRBV4-2 to TRBJ2-1; 7 bases match TRBD2. With V trimmed by 1 base and J by 6 bases, 3 bases remained unmatched. CDR1 is LGHNA, CDR2 YNFKEQ, per germline. This CDR3 is built from 14 residues. In DNA form, the CDR3 reads TGTGCCAGCAGCCAAGTTGGGAGGGGCAATGAGCAGTTCTTC. This codes for CASSQVGRGNEQFF.

As DNA, the CDR3 is TGTGCCAGCGCCGCGGGGATTAACTATGGCTACACCTTC. Translating it yields CASAAGINYGYTF. The chain is built from TRBV19 and TRBJ1-2, with D hard to call. Germline-derived CDR1 and CDR2 are LNHDA and SQIVND (reference sequence). The CDR3 totals 13 residues. V was shortened by 9 bases and J by 1 base, with 12 bases between the two germline ends.

This chain uses TRBV2 with TRBJ2-7; the match to TRBD2 covers 16 bases. This CDR3 spans 19 amino acids. The junction had 17 bases not matched to a gene; V was cut back by 5 bases and J by 7 bases. CDR1 and CDR2 from the germline V gene are SNHLY and FYNNEI. The CDR3 coding sequence is TGTGCCAGCAGTACACCGGGACTAGCGGGAGGGCCCTCGGGGCGAGAGCAGTACTTC. This translates into CASSTPGLAGGPSGREQYF. The whole variable domain, filled in from reference TRBV2 and TRBJ2-7, reads EPEVTQTPSHQVTQMGQEVILRCVPISNHLYFYWYRQILGQKVEFLVSFYNNEISEKSEIFDDQFSVERPDGSNFTLKIRSTKLEDSAMYFCASSTPGLAGGPSGREQYFGPGTRLTVT.

The chain employs TRBV9 and TRBJ2-3; D might be TRBD1 (5 bases). This CDR3 has 19 amino acids. V was clipped by 0 bases and J by 2 bases, with 22 bases between them. Germline V gene lookup returns CDR1 SGDLS and CDR2 YYNGEE. The CDR3 nucleotides are TGTGCCAGCAGCGTAGGACAGAAATGGACCTCACTAAACACAGATACGCAGTATTTT. This encodes CASSVGQKWTSLNTDTQYF.

V usage is TRBV4-3 and J usage is TRBJ1-5; D gene unclear. V was trimmed by 0 bases and J by 2 bases, leaving 11 bases between them. The CDR3 totals 16 residues. The germline CDR1 and CDR2 sequences are LGHNA and YSLEER. CDR3 DNA sequence: TGCGCCAGCAGCCAAGAAAGTTGGCAGGGCAATCAGCCCCAGCATTTT. This sequence encodes CASSQESWQGNQPQHF.

The chain combines TRBV28 with TRBJ1-1; D perhaps matches TRBD1 (5 bases). Germline V gene lookup returns CDR1 MDHEN and CDR2 SYDVKM. V lost 1 base to trimming and J lost 2 bases, with 14 bases between them. The CDR3 is 16 residues long. CDR3 loop: CASSLSGGSFNTEAFF. CDR3 in DNA: TGTGCCAGCAGTTTATCTGGGGGGTCATTCAACACTGAAGCTTTCTTT.

The CDR3 loop reads CASSRNREGARNEQFF. The CDR3 DNA follows: TGTGCCAGCAGTAGGAACAGAGAGGGTGCGAGGAATGAGCAGTTCTTC. The V call is TRBV28, the J call TRBJ2-1; D might be TRBD2 (5 bases). V was shortened by 5 bases and J by 7 bases, with 21 bases between the two germline ends. This CDR3 comprises 16 residues. CDR1 MDHEN and CDR2 SYDVKM come from the germline V gene.

The CDR3 protein is CASSIAHRAKNIQYF. The CDR3 coding sequence is TGTGCCAGTAGTATCGCCCACAGAGCCAAAAACATTCAGTACTTC. The chain combines TRBV19 with TRBJ2-4; D gene uncertain. Germline CDR1 and CDR2: LNHDA and SQIVND (reference sequence). This CDR3 has 15 residues. Between the trimmed V and J ends, which lost 3 bases and 0 bases, there was a span of 9 bases.

This clone turned up a few times. This sequence joins TRBV4-3 and TRBJ2-2, with 7 positions matching TRBD1. V shed 1 base, J shed 3 bases, and the junction held 11 bases outside the gene matches. The CDR3 spans 18 residues. Germline V lookup: CDR1 LGHNA, CDR2 YSLEER. The CDR3 coding sequence is TGCGCCAGCAGCCAAGCTCCCGACAGGGTGAAGGACACCGGGGAGCTGTTTTTT. Protein sequence: CASSQAPDRVKDTGELFF.

The CDR3 loop reads CASKGDTPKFF. Here the CDR3 DNA reads TGTGCCAGCAAGGGGGACACCCCAAAGTTCTTT. The V gene is TRBV28, the J gene TRBJ1-1; D is perhaps TRBD1 (6 bases). Germline lookup yields CDR1 MDHEN and CDR2 SYDVKM. Trimming took 7 bases from V and 14 from J, leaving 17 bases between them. This CDR3 comprises 11 residues.

The V call is TRBV7-9, the J call TRBJ1-2; 8 nucleotides agree with TRBD1. This CDR3 region has 18 residues. Trimming removed 6 bases from V and 1 base from J; junction bases left unmatched: 16. The germline CDR1 and CDR2 sequences are SEHNR and FQNEAQ (reference sequence). CDR3 coding DNA: TGTGCCAGCAGGAATCCGGACAGGGAATATCCCAATAACTATGGCTACACCTTC. Protein sequence: CASRNPDREYPNNYGYTF.

The chain recombines TRBV6-5 with TRBJ1-1; no firm D call. Germline loops: CDR1 MNHEY, CDR2 SVGAGI. V was pared by 5 bases and J by 1 base, with 8 bases between. CDR3 length equals 13 residues. CDR3 sequence reads: CASSELPNTEAFF. As DNA, the CDR3 is TGTGCCAGCAGTGAGCTGCCGAACACTGAAGCTTTCTTT.

J is TRBJ2-2 and V is TRBV28; 8 bases are shared with TRBD2. Trimming removed 3 bases from V and 0 bases from J; junction bases left unmatched: 3. The CDR3 is 16 residues long. CDR1 MDHEN and CDR2 SYDVKM come from the germline V gene. CDR3 region: CASSFGGLANTGELFF. CDR3 nucleotide sequence: TGTGCCAGCAGTTTCGGGGGACTAGCGAACACCGGGGAGCTGTTTTTT.